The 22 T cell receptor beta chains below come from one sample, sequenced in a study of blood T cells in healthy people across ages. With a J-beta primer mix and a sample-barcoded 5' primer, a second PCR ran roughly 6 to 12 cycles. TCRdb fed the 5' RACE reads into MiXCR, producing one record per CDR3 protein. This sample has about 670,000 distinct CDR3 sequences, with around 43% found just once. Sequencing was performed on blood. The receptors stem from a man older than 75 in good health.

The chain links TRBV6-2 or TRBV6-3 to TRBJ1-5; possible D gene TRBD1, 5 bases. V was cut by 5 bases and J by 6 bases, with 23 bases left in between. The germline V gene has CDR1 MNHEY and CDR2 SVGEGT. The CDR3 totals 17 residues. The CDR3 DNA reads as TGTGCCAGCAGTCCCTCGTTCCCGCAGGGTATTGCTCAGCCCCAGCATTTT. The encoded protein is CASSPSFPQGIAQPQHF.

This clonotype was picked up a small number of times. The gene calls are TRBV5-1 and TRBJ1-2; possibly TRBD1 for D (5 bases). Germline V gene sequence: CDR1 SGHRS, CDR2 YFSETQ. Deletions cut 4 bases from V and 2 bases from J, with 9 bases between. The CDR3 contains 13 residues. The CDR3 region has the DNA TGCGCCAGCAGCGTGGACACGAACTATGGCTACACCTTC. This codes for CASSVDTNYGYTF.

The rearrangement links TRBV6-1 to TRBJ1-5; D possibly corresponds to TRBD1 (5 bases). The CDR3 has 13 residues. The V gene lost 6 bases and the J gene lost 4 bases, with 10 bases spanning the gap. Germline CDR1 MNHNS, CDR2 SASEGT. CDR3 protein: CASREGLNQPQHF. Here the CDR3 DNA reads TGTGCCAGCAGGGAGGGACTGAATCAGCCCCAGCATTTT.

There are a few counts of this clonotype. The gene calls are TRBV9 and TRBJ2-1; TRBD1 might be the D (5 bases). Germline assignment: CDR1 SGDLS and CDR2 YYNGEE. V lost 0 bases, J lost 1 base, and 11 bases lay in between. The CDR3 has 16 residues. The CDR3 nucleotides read TGTGCCAGCAGCGTAGTTAAGGGGTTTTCCTACAATGAGCAGTTCTTC. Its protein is CASSVVKGFSYNEQFF. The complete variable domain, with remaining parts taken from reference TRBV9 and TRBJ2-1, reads DSGVTQTPKHLITATGQRVTLRCSPRSGDLSVYWYQQSLDQGLQFLIQYYNGEERAKGNILERFSAQQFPDLHSELNLSSLELGDSALYFCASSVVKGFSYNEQFFGPGTRLTVL.

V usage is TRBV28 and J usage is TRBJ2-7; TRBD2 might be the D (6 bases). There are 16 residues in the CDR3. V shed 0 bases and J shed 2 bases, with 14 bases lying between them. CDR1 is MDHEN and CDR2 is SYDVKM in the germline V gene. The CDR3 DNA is TGTGCCAGCAGTTTATGGGGGGGTTCTGGGACCTACGAGCAGTACTTC. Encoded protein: CASSLWGGSGTYEQYF.

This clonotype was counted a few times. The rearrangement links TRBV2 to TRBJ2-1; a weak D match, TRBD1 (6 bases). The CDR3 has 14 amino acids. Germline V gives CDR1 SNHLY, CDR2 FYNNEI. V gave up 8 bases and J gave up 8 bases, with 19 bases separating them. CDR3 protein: CASGRARGNDEQFF. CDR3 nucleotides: TGTGCCAGCGGCAGGGCCAGGGGTAACGATGAGCAGTTCTTC. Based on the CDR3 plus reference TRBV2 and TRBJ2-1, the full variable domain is EPEVTQTPSHQVTQMGQEVILRCVPISNHLYFYWYRQILGQKVEFLVSFYNNEISEKSEIFDDQFSVERPDGSNFTLKIRSTKLEDSAMYFCASGRARGNDEQFFGPGTRLTVL.

CDR3: CASSDRSGTTYNEQYF. The CDR3 nucleotides are TGTGCCAGCAGTGACCGCAGCGGGACGACCTACAATGAGCAGTACTTC. The V gene is TRBV6-6, the J gene TRBJ2-5, with TRBD2 matching 7 bases. The V and J ends lost 5 bases and 11 bases, in that order; junction bases with no gene match: 20. The CDR3 contains 16 residues. The germline gives CDR1 MNHNY, CDR2 SVGAGI (reference sequence).

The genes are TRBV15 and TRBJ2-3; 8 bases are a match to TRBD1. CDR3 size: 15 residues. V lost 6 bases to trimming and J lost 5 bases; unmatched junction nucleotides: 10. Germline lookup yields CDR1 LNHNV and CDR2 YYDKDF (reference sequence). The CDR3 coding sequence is TGTGCCACCAGTAGGGCAGGGGGCGATGAAGATACGCAGTATTTT. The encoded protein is CATSRAGGDEDTQYF.

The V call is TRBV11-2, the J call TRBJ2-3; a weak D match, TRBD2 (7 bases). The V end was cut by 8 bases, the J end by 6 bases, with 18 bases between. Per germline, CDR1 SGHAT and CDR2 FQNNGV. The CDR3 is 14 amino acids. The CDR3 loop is CASRRPGGQDTQYF. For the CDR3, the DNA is TGTGCCAGCCGTCGCCCGGGGGGCCAGGATACGCAGTATTTT.

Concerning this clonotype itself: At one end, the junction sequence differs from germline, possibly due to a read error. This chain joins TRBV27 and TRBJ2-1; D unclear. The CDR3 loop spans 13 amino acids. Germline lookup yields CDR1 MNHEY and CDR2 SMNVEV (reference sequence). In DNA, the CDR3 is TGTGCCAGCAGTTTATACTCTAACAATGAGCTGTTCTTC. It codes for CASSLYSNNELFF.

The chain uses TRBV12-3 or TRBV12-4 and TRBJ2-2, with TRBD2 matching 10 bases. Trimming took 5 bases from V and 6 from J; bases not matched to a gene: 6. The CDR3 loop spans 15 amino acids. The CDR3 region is CASSPTSGLAGELFF. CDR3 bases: TGTGCCAGCAGTCCGACTAGCGGGTTGGCCGGGGAGCTGTTTTTT.

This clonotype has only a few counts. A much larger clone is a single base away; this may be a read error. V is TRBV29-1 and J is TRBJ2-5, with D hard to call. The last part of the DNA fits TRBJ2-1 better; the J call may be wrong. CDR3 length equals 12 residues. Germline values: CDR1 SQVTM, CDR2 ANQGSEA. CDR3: CSVDRNQETQFF. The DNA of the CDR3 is TGCAGCGTTGACCGGAACCAAGAGACCCAGTTCTTC.

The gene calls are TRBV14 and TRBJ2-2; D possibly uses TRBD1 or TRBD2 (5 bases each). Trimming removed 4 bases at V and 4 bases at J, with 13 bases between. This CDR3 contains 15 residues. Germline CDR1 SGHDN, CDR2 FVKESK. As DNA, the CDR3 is TGTGCCAGCAGCCCCCTTGGGACCTTCACCGGGGAGCTGTTTTTT. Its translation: CASSPLGTFTGELFF.

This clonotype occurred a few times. This CDR3 is CSAPLRKTNTEAFF. DNA for the CDR3: TGCAGTGCTCCCTTGAGGAAGACGAACACTGAAGCTTTCTTT. The chain is built from TRBV20-1 and TRBJ1-1; D unclear. The CDR3 contains 14 residues. V shed 5 bases and J shed 1 base, with 14 bases lying between them. CDR1 is DFQATT and CDR2 is SNEGSKA in the germline V gene (reference sequence).

In DNA form, the CDR3 reads TGTGCCAGCAGCCACCGGGGGGGCAGAGATACGCAGTATTTT. Its translation: CASSHRGGRDTQYF. The chain links TRBV3-1 to TRBJ2-3, with TRBD2 identical over 8 bases. The CDR3 has 14 residues. The germline gives CDR1 LGHDT, CDR2 YNNKEL (reference sequence). Unmatched junction bases numbered 4, after V lost 3 bases and J lost 5 bases.

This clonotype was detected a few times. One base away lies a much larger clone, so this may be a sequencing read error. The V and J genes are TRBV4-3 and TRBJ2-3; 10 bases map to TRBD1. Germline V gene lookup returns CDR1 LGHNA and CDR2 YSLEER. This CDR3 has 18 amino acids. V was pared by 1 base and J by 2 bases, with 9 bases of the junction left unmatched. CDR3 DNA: TGCGCCAGCAGCCAAGGGACAGGGGGTTGGGTAATCACAGATACGCAGTATTTT. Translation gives CASSQGTGGWVITDTQYF.

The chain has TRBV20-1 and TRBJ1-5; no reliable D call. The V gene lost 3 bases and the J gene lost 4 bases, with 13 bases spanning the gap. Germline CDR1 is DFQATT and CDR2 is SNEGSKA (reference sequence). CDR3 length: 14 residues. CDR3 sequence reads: CSASLGSGNQPQHF. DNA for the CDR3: TGCAGTGCTAGTCTCGGGTCCGGGAATCAGCCCCAGCATTTT.

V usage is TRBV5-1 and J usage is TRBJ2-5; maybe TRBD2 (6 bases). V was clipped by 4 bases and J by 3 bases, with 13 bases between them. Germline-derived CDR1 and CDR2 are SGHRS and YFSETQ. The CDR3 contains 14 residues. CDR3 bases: TGCGCCAGCAGCCCCGCGGGCGGGGAAGAGACCCAGTACTTC. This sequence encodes CASSPAGGEETQYF.

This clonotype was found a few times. The CDR3: CASSVDGLPSEQYF. CDR3 nucleotide sequence: TGTGCCAGCAGCGTGGACGGATTACCATCTGAGCAGTACTTC. The J gene is TRBJ2-5, the V gene TRBV7-9, with no clear D. This CDR3 is built from 14 residues. In germline, CDR1 is SEHNR, CDR2 FQNEAQ (reference sequence). Trimming shortened V by 5 bases and J by 11 bases, and 21 bases separated the two germline ends.

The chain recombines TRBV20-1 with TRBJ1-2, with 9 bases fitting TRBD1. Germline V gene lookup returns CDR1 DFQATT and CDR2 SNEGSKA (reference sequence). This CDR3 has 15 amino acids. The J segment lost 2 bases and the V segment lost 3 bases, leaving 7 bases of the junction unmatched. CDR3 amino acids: CSASARDRGNYGYTF. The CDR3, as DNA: TGCAGTGCTAGCGCGCGTGACAGGGGGAACTATGGCTACACCTTC.

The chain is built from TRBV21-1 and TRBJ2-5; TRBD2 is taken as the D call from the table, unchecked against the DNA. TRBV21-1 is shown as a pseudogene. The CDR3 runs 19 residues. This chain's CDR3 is CASSKHFGWFSGGQETQYF. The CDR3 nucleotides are TGTGCCAGCAGCAAACACTTTGGTTGGTTTAGCGGGGGGCAAGAGACCCAGTACTTC.

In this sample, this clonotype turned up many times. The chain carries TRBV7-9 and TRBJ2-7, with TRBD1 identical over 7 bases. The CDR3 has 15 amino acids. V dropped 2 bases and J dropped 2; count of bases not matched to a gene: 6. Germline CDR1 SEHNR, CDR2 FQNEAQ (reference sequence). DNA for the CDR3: TGTGCCAGCAGCTTATGGGGACAGATAGCCTACGAGCAGTACTTC. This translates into CASSLWGQIAYEQYF.